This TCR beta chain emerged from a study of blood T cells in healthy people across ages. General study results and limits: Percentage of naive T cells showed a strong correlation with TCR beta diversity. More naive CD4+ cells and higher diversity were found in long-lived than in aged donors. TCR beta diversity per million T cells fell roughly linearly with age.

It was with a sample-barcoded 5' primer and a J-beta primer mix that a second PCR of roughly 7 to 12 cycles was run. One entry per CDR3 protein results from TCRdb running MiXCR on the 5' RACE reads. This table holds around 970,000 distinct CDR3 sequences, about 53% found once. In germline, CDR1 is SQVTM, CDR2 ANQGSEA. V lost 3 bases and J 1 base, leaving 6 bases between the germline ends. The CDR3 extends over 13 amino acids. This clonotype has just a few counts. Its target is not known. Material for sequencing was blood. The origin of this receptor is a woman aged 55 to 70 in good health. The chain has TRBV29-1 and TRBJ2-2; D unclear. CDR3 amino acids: CSVEVGNTGELFF. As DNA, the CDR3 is TGCAGCGTTGAGGTGGGGAACACCGGGGAGCTGTTTTTT.